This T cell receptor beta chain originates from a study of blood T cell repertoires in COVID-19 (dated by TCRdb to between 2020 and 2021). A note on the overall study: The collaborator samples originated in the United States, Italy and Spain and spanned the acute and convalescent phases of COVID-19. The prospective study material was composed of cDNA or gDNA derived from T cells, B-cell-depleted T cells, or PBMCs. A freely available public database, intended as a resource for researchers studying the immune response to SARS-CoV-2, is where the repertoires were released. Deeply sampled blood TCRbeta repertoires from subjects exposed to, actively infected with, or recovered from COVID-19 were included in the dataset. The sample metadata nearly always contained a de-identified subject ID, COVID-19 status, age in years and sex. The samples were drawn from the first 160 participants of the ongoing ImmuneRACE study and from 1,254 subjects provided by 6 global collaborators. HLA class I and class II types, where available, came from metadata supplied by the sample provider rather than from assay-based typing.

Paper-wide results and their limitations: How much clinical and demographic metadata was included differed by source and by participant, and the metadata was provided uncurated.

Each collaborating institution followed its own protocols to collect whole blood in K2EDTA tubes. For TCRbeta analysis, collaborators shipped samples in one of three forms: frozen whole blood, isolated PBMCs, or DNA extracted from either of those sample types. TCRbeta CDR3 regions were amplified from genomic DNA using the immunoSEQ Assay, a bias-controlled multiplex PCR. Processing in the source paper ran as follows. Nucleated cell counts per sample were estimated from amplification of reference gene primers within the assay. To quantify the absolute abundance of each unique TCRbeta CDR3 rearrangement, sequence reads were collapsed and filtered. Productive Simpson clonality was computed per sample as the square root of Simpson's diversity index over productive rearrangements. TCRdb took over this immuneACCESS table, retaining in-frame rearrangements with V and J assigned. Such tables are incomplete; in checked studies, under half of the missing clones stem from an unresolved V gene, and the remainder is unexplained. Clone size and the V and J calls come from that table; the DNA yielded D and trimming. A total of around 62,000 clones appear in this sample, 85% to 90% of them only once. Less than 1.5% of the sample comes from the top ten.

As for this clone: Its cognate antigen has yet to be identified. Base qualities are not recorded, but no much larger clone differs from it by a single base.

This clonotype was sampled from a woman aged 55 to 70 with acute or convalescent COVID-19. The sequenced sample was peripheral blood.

In nucleotide form, the sequence is TGTGCCAGCTCACCGCCGGGTCCTGAAGCTTTCTTT. The translation is CASSPPGPEAFF. The V gene is TRBV18 and the J gene is TRBJ1-1, with the D gene uncertain. From cysteine to phenylalanine, the CDR3 is 12 amino acids long. The DNA shown is the 36-base CDR3, in frame from base 1. The germline V gene yields KGHSH for CDR1 and LQKENI for CDR2. A distance of 8 bases separates the germline ends of V and J, which lose 3 bases and 6 bases respectively.